The rows below give T cell receptor beta chains drawn from one sample of a study of identifying expanded T cells in peripheral blood. Method: immunoSEQ multiplex PCR; TCRdb's copy keeps in-frame clones and lacks some. Of tens of thousands of clones in the sample, 65% to 85% were seen once. The sample comprised blood. The receptors here all came from a person aged 18 to 75 in good health. Each CDR3 is given with its conserved first and last residue. The D gene is left open where the match is weak. Some rows mark clone size as missing; the rest say once, few, many or name a class of expanded clone.

V: TRBV5-1; size: NA; D: NA; J: TRBJ2-3; CDR3: CASNTETDTQYF; DNA: TGCGCCAGCAATACAGAGACAGATACGCAGTATTTT
V: TRBV5-4; size: NA; D: NA; J: TRBJ2-5; CDR3: CASSLGLPQETQYF; DNA: TGTGCCAGCAGCTTGGGTCTACCACAAGAGACCCAGTACTTC
V: TRBV6-5; size: many; D: NA; J: TRBJ1-2; CDR3: CASSYSVRWDGYTF; DNA: TGTGCCAGCAGTTACTCGGTCAGGTGGGATGGCTACACCTTC
V: TRBV27; size: NA; D: NA; J: TRBJ2-7; CDR3: CASSLSIRPGGEQYF; DNA: TGTGCCAGCAGTTTATCGATCAGACCCGGAGGCGAGCAGTACTTC
V: TRBV28; size: NA; D: NA; J: TRBJ1-5; CDR3: CASSLTSSWTQPQHF; DNA: TGTGCCAGCAGTTTAACAAGCAGCTGGACGCAGCCCCAGCATTTT
V: TRBV19; size: NA; D: TRBD1; J: TRBJ2-3; CDR3: CASSSRGGPSTDTQYF; DNA: TGTGCCAGTAGTAGTAGAGGGGGCCCAAGCACAGATACGCAGTATTTT
V: TRBV13; size: NA; D: NA; J: TRBJ1-2; CDR3: CASSLNGEGYGYTF; DNA: TGTGCCAGCAGCTTAAACGGAGAAGGCTATGGCTACACCTTC
V: TRBV6-5; size: NA; D: TRBD1; J: TRBJ1-3; CDR3: CASSIGTEGNTIYF; DNA: TGTGCCAGCAGTATTGGGACAGAAGGAAACACCATATATTTT
V: TRBV7-2; size: NA; D: NA; J: TRBJ1-5; CDR3: CASSSGVSRNQPQHF; DNA: TGTGCCAGCAGCTCAGGGGTCTCGCGCAATCAGCCCCAGCATTTT
V: TRBV5-6; size: NA; D: NA; J: TRBJ2-2; CDR3: CASRVTNTGELFF; DNA: TGTGCCAGCAGGGTAACAAACACCGGGGAGCTGTTTTTT
V: TRBV7-9; size: few; D: TRBD1; J: TRBJ2-3; CDR3: CASRGQGGTDTQYF; DNA: TGTGCCAGCAGAGGACAGGGGGGAACAGATACGCAGTATTTT
V: TRBV30; size: NA; D: TRBD2; J: TRBJ2-5; CDR3: CAWNVAGGRETQYF; DNA: TGTGCCTGGAACGTAGCGGGAGGTAGGGAGACCCAGTACTTC
V: TRBV2; size: NA; D: NA; J: TRBJ2-5; CDR3: CASSGQETQYF; DNA: TGTGCCAGCAGCGGCCAAGAGACCCAGTACTTC
V: TRBV19; size: NA; D: NA; J: TRBJ1-1; CDR3: CASSTDSRRQRLMNTEAFF; DNA: TGTGCCAGTAGTACGGACTCCCGACGCCAACGGCTAATGAACACTGAAGCTTTCTTT
V: TRBV28; size: once; D: NA; J: TRBJ2-1; CDR3: CASSFRGGIIYNEQFF; DNA: TGTGCCAGCAGTTTCAGGGGCGGGATAATATACAATGAGCAGTTCTTC
V: TRBV5-1; size: once; D: TRBD2; J: TRBJ2-3; CDR3: CASSGGIAGGPGTDTQYF; DNA: TGCGCCAGCAGCGGCGGAATAGCGGGAGGGCCAGGCACAGATACGCAGTATTTT